These 27 T cell receptor beta chains originate from one sample sequenced in a study of CD8+ T cells in alopecia areata. Noted treatment: oral pan-JAK inhibitor, 5-10 mg twice daily. Following extraction, RNA underwent reverse transcription to cDNA, which served as the sequencing template. Profiled with immunoSEQ multiplex PCR; TCRdb holds only in-frame clones, not every one. The sample carries about 210,000 clones, 66% recorded once. The specimen was CD4+ T cells sorted from blood, collected at week 44, from a patient treated with tofacitinib. The receptors stem from a human donor with alopecia areata.

The chain couples TRBV2 to TRBJ1-4, with TRBD1 as a possible D gene (5 bases). The CDR3 totals 13 residues. Looked up from germline, CDR1 is SNHLY and CDR2 is FYNNEI. Trimming pared 8 bases from V and 10 bases from J, leaving 17 bases between. The CDR3 nucleotides read TGTGCCAGCCTCCTCGCGGGGGGTGGAAAACTGTTTTTT. This sequence encodes CASLLAGGGKLFF.

This chain uses TRBV30 with TRBJ1-4; D unresolved. The germline gives CDR1 GTSNPN, CDR2 SVGIG (reference sequence). V was trimmed by 0 bases and J by 7 bases, leaving 3 bases between them. CDR3 length: 11 residues. CDR3 region: CAWSVAEKLFF. The CDR3 DNA reads TGTGCCTGGAGTGTAGCTGAAAAACTGTTTTTT. Full variable domain (rest looked up from reference TRBV30 and TRBJ1-4): SQTIHQWPATLVQPVGSPLSLECTVEGTSNPNLYWYRQAAGRGLQLLFYSVGIGQISSEVPQNLSASRPQDRQFILSSKKLLLSDSGFYLCAWSVAEKLFFGSGTQLSVL.

The J gene is TRBJ2-7, the V gene TRBV4-1, with a tentative D call TRBD1 (6 bases). The germline V and J ends were trimmed by 8 bases and 7 bases, with 15 bases remaining between them. The CDR3 covers 12 residues. Germline V gene sequence: CDR1 MGHRA, CDR2 YSYEKL. CDR3 DNA sequence: TGCGCCAGCCGCCCGGGACACCAAGAGCAGTACTTC. Its translation is CASRPGHQEQYF.

The CDR3 region is CASSERQGVYEQYF. The CDR3, as DNA: TGTGCCAGCAGTGAAAGGCAGGGGGTCTACGAGCAGTACTTC. The rearrangement uses TRBV2 and TRBJ2-5; TRBD1 matches 7 bases. The last part of the DNA fits TRBJ2-7 better; the J call may be wrong. Germline lookup yields CDR1 SNHLY and CDR2 FYNNEI. The CDR3 consists of 14 residues.

V and J are TRBV7-2 and TRBJ1-5; D not resolved. Per germline, CDR1 SGHTA and CDR2 FQGNSA. V gave up 4 bases and J gave up 6 bases, with 7 bases separating them. CDR3 length: 12 amino acids. Written as DNA, the CDR3 is TGTGCCAGCAGCTCCTCCTTTCAGCCCCAGCATTTT. Translation gives CASSSSFQPQHF.

In its sample, this clone was seen many times. This chain links TRBV5-1 with TRBJ2-1; D is perhaps TRBD1 (5 bases). The length of the CDR3 is 16 residues. The germline V gene has CDR1 SGHRS and CDR2 YFSETQ. Trimming left V 0 bases short and J 4 bases short, with 14 bases between. DNA of the CDR3: TGCGCCAGCAGCTTGGAAGGGGAAACCACTTACAATGAGCAGTTCTTC. It is translated as CASSLEGETTYNEQFF.

This sequence joins TRBV29-1 and TRBJ2-5; D possibly corresponds to TRBD1 (6 bases). CDR3 size: 13 residues. Germline lookup yields CDR1 SQVTM and CDR2 ANQGSEA. The V and J ends lost 4 bases and 4 bases respectively, with 13 bases between them. DNA of the CDR3: TGCAGCGTTGCGGCAGGGGCCGGAGAGACCCAGTACTTC. Encoded protein: CSVAAGAGETQYF.

This clone was seen a handful of times. The chain employs TRBV29-1 and TRBJ2-7; D unresolved. This CDR3 comprises 11 residues. Looked up from germline, CDR1 is SQVTM and CDR2 is ANQGSEA. Trimming removed 7 bases from V and 0 bases from J, with 7 bases in between. CDR3 sequence (DNA): TGCAGCGCCGGATACTCCTACGAGCAGTACTTC. This encodes CSAGYSYEQYF.

The chain recombines TRBV27 with TRBJ2-3; 7 positions agree with TRBD2. The CDR3 is 14 residues long. The germline CDR1 and CDR2 sequences are MNHEY and SMNVEV (reference sequence). The ends lost 3 bases at V and 4 bases at J; junction bases unmatched: 4. CDR3 protein: CASSLTSYPDTQYF. As DNA, the CDR3 is TGTGCCAGCAGTTTGACTAGCTACCCAGATACGCAGTATTTT.

V usage is TRBV2 and J usage is TRBJ2-3, with D hard to call. Per the germline V gene, CDR1 is SNHLY and CDR2 is FYNNEI. CDR3 length: 11 amino acids. V lost 4 bases and J lost 6, with 5 bases in between. The CDR3 here is CASSGFDTQYF. As DNA, the CDR3 is TGTGCCAGCAGTGGTTTTGATACGCAGTATTTT.

Turning to this clone: Different DNA sequences within this sample yield the same CDR3. The chain combines TRBV29-1 with TRBJ2-3, with 8 bases fitting TRBD2. V was pared by 4 bases and J by 3 bases, with 6 bases of the junction left unmatched. CDR3 size: 14 residues. The germline gives CDR1 SQVTM, CDR2 ANQGSEA. CDR3 residues: CSVGLTSGTDTQYF. The DNA of the CDR3 is TGCAGCGTTGGACTAACTAGCGGAACAGATACGCAGTATTTT.

This clone was recorded a few times. CDR3 sequence: CASSPSGQGSEEQYF. The CDR3 nucleotides read TGCGCCAGCAGTCCGTCGGGACAGGGGTCTGAAGAGCAGTACTTC. J is TRBJ2-7 and V is TRBV5-1, with 10 bases fitting TRBD1. CDR3 length equals 15 residues. V shed 5 bases and J 7 bases; nucleotides not matched to a gene: 12. Germline V gene lookup returns CDR1 SGHRS and CDR2 YFSETQ. Filled out from reference TRBV5-1 and TRBJ2-7, the complete variable domain reads KAGVTQTPRYLIKTRGQQVTLSCSPISGHRSVSWYQQTPGQGLQFLFEYFSETQRNKGNFPGRFSGRQFSNSRSEMNVSTLELGDSALYLCASSPSGQGSEEQYFGPGTRLTVT.

V is TRBV29-1 and J is TRBJ1-2, with D unresolved. Trimming removed 0 bases from V and 4 bases from J, with 9 bases in between. In germline, CDR1 is SQVTM, CDR2 ANQGSEA. The CDR3 has 13 amino acids. The CDR3 reads CSVEDEGAYGYTF. The CDR3 DNA follows: TGCAGCGTTGAAGACGAGGGAGCCTATGGCTACACCTTC.

The rearrangement uses TRBV10-3 and TRBJ2-4; 8 bases map to TRBD2. The CDR3 has 17 residues. The germline CDR1 and CDR2 sequences are ENHRY and SYGVKD. The V gene end was trimmed by 3 bases and the J gene end by 0 bases; junction bases not matched to a gene: 7. The CDR3, as DNA: TGTGCCATCAGTGATCGGGGGGGCCCTCTAGCCAAAAACATTCAGTACTTC. Encoded protein: CAISDRGGPLAKNIQYF.

This chain joins TRBV29-1 and TRBJ2-3, with 10 bases aligning to TRBD2. V dropped 1 base and J dropped 5; count of bases not matched to a gene: 9. The CDR3 contains 16 residues. CDR1 is SQVTM, CDR2 ANQGSEA, per germline. In DNA, the CDR3 is TGCAGCGTTGAAGGGGGAGCGGGGGGGCATAGAGATACGCAGTATTTT. This gives the protein CSVEGGAGGHRDTQYF.

This sequence joins TRBV7-2 and TRBJ2-7, with 10 nucleotides matching TRBD2. The junction had 3 bases not matched to a gene; V was cut back by 1 base and J by 6 bases. There are 14 residues in the CDR3. Germline lookup yields CDR1 SGHTA and CDR2 FQGNSA. The CDR3 spells CASSLVAGGSEQYF. The CDR3 DNA is TGTGCCAGCAGCTTAGTAGCGGGGGGCTCCGAGCAGTACTTC.

The rearrangement joins TRBV29-1 to TRBJ2-3; TRBD2 matches 11 bases. The CDR3 sequence is 16 residues long. J gave up 1 base and V 1 base, and 4 bases lay outside the gene matches. The germline gives CDR1 SQVTM, CDR2 ANQGSEA. DNA for the CDR3: TGCAGCGTTGAAGGTTCGACTAGCGGGGGCACAGATACGCAGTATTTT. Translating gives CSVEGSTSGGTDTQYF.

This sequence joins TRBV6-5 and TRBJ1-2; D ambiguous. The CDR3 covers 14 residues. Germline CDR1 and CDR2: MNHEY and SVGAGI. V lost 3 bases and J lost 0, with 8 bases in between. CDR3 DNA sequence: TGTGCCAGCAGTTATACAGCGGCTAACTATGGCTACACCTTC. Translating it yields CASSYTAANYGYTF.

To note about this clone: Other DNA sequences in this specimen translate into the identical CDR3. The rearrangement uses TRBV20-1 and TRBJ1-4, with D unclear. The CDR3 extends over 11 amino acids. From germline, CDR1 is DFQATT and CDR2 SNEGSKA (reference sequence). The V end lost 1 base, the J end lost 8 bases, and 5 bases lay between the germline ends. CDR3 residues: CSARGQEKLFF. CDR3 nucleotides: TGCAGTGCTAGAGGGCAGGAAAAACTGTTTTTT.

The chain combines TRBV4-3 with TRBJ2-7; 8 bases agree with TRBD1. J was trimmed by 6 bases and V by 0 bases; bases with no gene match: 10. CDR3 length: 16 residues. The germline V gene has CDR1 LGHNA and CDR2 YSLEER. The CDR3 spells CASSQDSTRTGSEQYF. In nucleotides, the CDR3 is TGCGCCAGCAGCCAAGATTCTACTCGGACAGGGTCCGAGCAGTACTTC.

This rearrangement joins TRBV5-1 to TRBJ2-5; 8 nucleotides match TRBD1. CDR1 SGHRS and CDR2 YFSETQ come from the germline V gene. The ends lost 3 bases at V and 4 bases at J; junction bases unmatched: 8. The CDR3 consists of 15 residues. The DNA for the CDR3 is TGCGCCAGCAGCTCCGGACAGGGTGGCCGAGAGACCCAGTACTTC. Translated: CASSSGQGGRETQYF.

This clone was found a few times. The CDR3 sequence: CSVWTVETQYF. The CDR3 DNA reads TGCAGCGTATGGACCGTAGAGACCCAGTACTTC. The rearrangement joins TRBV29-1 to TRBJ2-5; no firm D call. The ends were cut back, 6 bases at V and 4 bases at J, with 9 bases in the middle. The length of the CDR3 is 11 residues. Germline CDR1 and CDR2: SQVTM and ANQGSEA. The full variable domain, in which reference TRBV29-1 and TRBJ2-5 provide the parts outside the CDR3, is SAVISQKPSRDICQRGTSLTIQCQVDSQVTMMFWYRQQPGQSLTLIATANQGSEATYESGFVIDKFPISRPNLTFSTLTVSNMSPEDSSIYLCSVWTVETQYFGPGTRLLVL.

This clone was seen a handful of times. The V and J genes are TRBV29-1 and TRBJ1-2; unclear D gene. Per the germline V gene, CDR1 is SQVTM and CDR2 is ANQGSEA. Between the trimmed V and J ends, which lost 7 bases and 4 bases, there was a span of 22 bases. CDR3 length: 15 amino acids. CDR3 bases: TGCAGCGCCCAAGGATCTCCTATCCTTGGCTATGGCTACACCTTC. Translated, it gives CSAQGSPILGYGYTF.

This clone came up a few times. The chain uses TRBV11-2 and TRBJ2-2; D is ambiguous. Per germline, CDR1 SGHAT and CDR2 FQNNGV. Trimming stripped 0 bases from V and 4 bases from J, with 6 bases between. The CDR3 is made up of 14 amino acids. This CDR3 reads CASSLDPGTGELFF. Written as DNA, the CDR3 is TGTGCCAGCAGCTTAGATCCCGGCACCGGGGAGCTGTTTTTT.

The chain joins TRBV30 to TRBJ1-1, with 7 bases lining up with TRBD1. V shed 3 bases and J 1 base; nucleotides not matched to a gene: 5. Germline V gene sequence: CDR1 GTSNPN, CDR2 SVGIG (reference sequence). This CDR3 region has 14 residues. The CDR3 DNA reads as TGTGCCTGGAGAAGGCAGGGGGGGAACACTGAAGCTTTCTTT. Amino acids: CAWRRQGGNTEAFF. The variable domain in full, with the rest retrieved from reference TRBV30 and TRBJ1-1, is SQTIHQWPATLVQPVGSPLSLECTVEGTSNPNLYWYRQAAGRGLQLLFYSVGIGQISSEVPQNLSASRPQDRQFILSSKKLLLSDSGFYLCAWRRQGGNTEAFFGQGTRLTVV.

With regard to this clone: Other DNA sequences from this sample encode an identical CDR3 as well. This chain uses TRBV2 with TRBJ1-2; possible D gene TRBD1, 5 bases. CDR1 is SNHLY and CDR2 is FYNNEI in the germline V gene. Trimming stripped 3 bases from V and 6 bases from J, with 8 bases between. The CDR3 loop spans 12 amino acids. The CDR3 nucleotides read TGTGCCAGCAGTGAGTCGGGGGATGGCTACACCTTC. This sequence encodes CASSESGDGYTF.

J is TRBJ1-2 and V is TRBV19, with 9 bases that match TRBD1. Germline V lookup: CDR1 LNHDA, CDR2 SQIVND (reference sequence). V lost 6 bases to trimming and J lost 4 bases; unmatched junction nucleotides: 3. The CDR3 length is 13 residues. The CDR3 DNA is TGTGCCAGTAGCCGGGACAGGGTCTATGGCTACACCTTC. It specifies CASSRDRVYGYTF.